This T cell receptor (beta chain) was sequenced in a study of shared clonotypes between healthy human individuals (dated by TCRdb to about 2020). The study in broad terms: A couple of women and a few men aged 18 to 49 years were included in the cohort. Different laboratories and diverse techniques were used to prepare libraries and sequence TCR repertoires, to increase sequencing depth and limit assay-specific biases. Between about 0.8 and 9.5 billion PBMCs per donor were obtained by leukapheresis. Per donor, three plates each were used for CD4 naive and CD4 memory, two for CD8 naive, and one for CD8 memory. To estimate repertoire size and how much clonotype sharing occurs between individuals, the study deeply sequenced the blood TCR repertoires of 5 or 6 healthy adults.

TCR CDR3 regions were amplified from genomic DNA by multiplex PCR using the deep immunoSEQ assay. For each cell subset, the extracted genomic DNA was distributed evenly across all wells of several immunoSEQ 96-well plates, and each plate served as one replicate. For sorted subsets, each replicate PCR was loaded with 200 to 250 ng genomic DNA, equivalent to approximately 33,000 T cell genomes. Purified libraries were quantified with a Qubit 3.0 fluorometer, sized on a Bioanalyzer 2100, and re-quantified with the KAPA Library Quantification kit. Each immunoSEQ 96-well plate was sequenced on its own single-read 150-cycle Illumina NextSeq 550 flow cell. The study's own analysis went as follows. The immunoSEQ output contained only junctional sequences without quality scores, so filtering could not match that applied to full-length reads. Sequences were annotated with PyIR, a Python wrapper for IgBLAST v1.9, and V/J genes and CDR3 were assigned using IMGT germline references. Any read was removed if the V/J assignment was weak (E-value above 1e-6), the CDR3 was missing, or the read contained stop codons, out-of-frame junctions, or ambiguous translated residues. V3J clonotypes were defined by identical inferred V gene, J gene, and CDR3 amino acid sequence. Percentage overlap between repertoires was computed as shared unique clonotypes divided by the size of the smaller repertoire. Repertoire richness was assessed with RTK rarefaction, the Chao1 estimator, and Recon v2.1 estimates of unobserved clonotypes. For all TCRbeta clonotypes obtained by the gDNA method from a few donors, generation probabilities were computed with OLGA. Entries here come from immuneACCESS through TCRdb and include only in-frame sequences with V and J called. Some clones fail to appear in such tables; in the studies checked, an unresolved V gene covers under half of the shortfall, and the cause of the remainder is unknown. V, J and clone size were drawn from that table, and D and trimming were deduced from the DNA. A total of under 1,100,000 clones appear in this sample, approximately 76% of them only once. The biggest ten clones account for approximately 1.5% of the sample.

On this clone: This receptor's antigen is unknown. No base quality values were provided; no much bigger clone lies one nucleotide off.

Findings and caveats that apply to the study as a whole: Sampling was restricted to blood, and TCR repertoires in tissues likely differ from the TCR repertoires found in blood. The small number of donors limited the genetic and exposure-history diversity represented. Sharing across a few donors was observed for around 4.8% of naive CD4, 3% to 3.5% of naive CD8, 2% to 2.5% of memory CD4, and over 0.3% of memory CD8 clonotypes. Estimated clonotype richness was generally larger for naive than for memory subsets. Pairwise subsampling indicated that sequencing depth was expected to affect the degree of clonotype sharing among donors. Clonotypes shared by all four sorted-subset donors showed higher generation probabilities than non-shared clonotypes. Rarefaction of sorted-subset datasets indicated incomplete sequencing despite the large sequencing depth.

Donors were healthy HIV-negative adults with no recently reported acute infections or vaccinations. Only Caucasian adults living in Nashville, Tennessee, USA were represented among the donors. Magnetic negative selection was used to enrich CD4+ T cells, after which naive cells were positively selected on CD45RA and the negative fraction became the memory subset. Blood was obtained by leukapheresis, after which PBMCs were separated by Ficoll-Histopaque density gradient centrifugation and cryopreserved in liquid nitrogen vapor phase. Analytical flow cytometry was used to check the purity and quantity of each magnetically sorted T cell population. Each sorted fraction had its genomic DNA isolated and then quantified by UV absorbance on a Nanodrop 2000c. Per the germline V gene (reference sequence), SGHAT is the CDR1 and FQDESV is the CDR2. V drops 0 bases and J drops 6 bases, leaving 17 bases in between. Including the terminal cysteine and phenylalanine, the CDR3 comprises 17 residues. Kept here is only the CDR3 DNA, which spans 51 bases and is read in frame from base 1.

Sequenced input: memory CD4+ T cells sorted from blood. The sample's cell subset or site label is to be understood as: CD45RA-negative fraction. The receptor comes from a man younger than 35 in good health. The chain uses TRBV11-1 and TRBJ2-2; the D segment could be TRBD2, given 6 matching bases. The CDR3 amino acid sequence is: CASSLARRGEEAGELFF. Here is the DNA: TGTGCCAGCAGCTTAGCGCGGAGGGGAGAAGAAGCCGGGGAGCTGTTTTTT.